This entry concerns a single TCR beta chain. Its specificity is not known. This CDR3 comprises 15 residues. Germline V gene data show CDR1 as SGHRS and CDR2 as YFSETQ. With 0 bases removed from V and 6 bases from J, the gap between germline ends came to 14 bases. Unique molecular identifiers were used to barcode this TCRbeta library. TCRdb re-called the PCR reads through MiXCR, storing one row per CDR3 protein. Among about 580,000 distinct CDR3 sequences, 25% to 30% were seen once, and the ten largest hold around a third. These data originate in a study of T-cell reconstitution after alpha-beta-depleted transplantation in children. Study results and caveats: TCRbeta diversity was high at day 60 in some patients (a result of surviving recipient T cells and thymic progenitors). Expanded graft clones, several hundred of them, were reportedly the source of alpha-beta T cells about two months after transplant. Newly generated T cells supplied most T-cell counts and diversity one year post-transplant.

This TCR derives from a boy under two years old with Wiskott-Aldrich syndrome, due to receive a stem cell transplant. Sequences were derived from PBMCs, sampled before TCRalphabeta/CD19-depleted stem cell transplant. The genes are TRBV5-1 and TRBJ2-3; D is unresolved. CDR3 bases: TGCGCCAGCAGCTTGGGGGTCGGACCCGCGGATACGCAGTATTTT. It translates to CASSLGVGPADTQYF. Variable domain in full (rest from reference TRBV5-1 and TRBJ2-3): KAGVTQTPRYLIKTRGQQVTLSCSPISGHRSVSWYQQTPGQGLQFLFEYFSETQRNKGNFPGRFSGRQFSNSRSEMNVSTLELGDSALYLCASSLGVGPADTQYFGPGTRLTVL.